A selection of T cell receptor beta chains follows, all from one sample in a study of blood T cell repertoires in COVID-19. Using immunoSEQ multiplex PCR, the repertoire was profiled, and TCRdb retains in-frame clones only, with some absent. Of more than 300,000 clones in the sample, 70% to 90% were seen once. Sequenced: PBMCs or T cells enriched from blood (not recorded which). Every receptor here comes from a middle-aged man in a cohort exposed to, infected with or recovered from COVID-19 (not recorded which). CDR3s leave out the opening cysteine and the closing phenylalanine or tryptophan. A D gene is named only where the DNA matches it firmly.

length: 13
V: TRBV5-1
D: .
CDR3: ASSLEGTSYNEQF

length: 12
V: TRBV5-4
D: .
CDR3: ASSLAGTSYEQY

length: 13
V: TRBV6-5
D: TRBD1
CDR3: ASNGYRQGGSGYT

length: 15
V: TRBV5-1
D: .
CDR3: ASSLEAGRASYNEQF

length: 13
V: TRBV28
D: TRBD1
CDR3: ASISGGTINNEQF

length: 13
V: TRBV25-1
D: .
CDR3: ASGEDYPNTGELF

length: 11
V: TRBV28
D: .
CDR3: ASSLQGGRPQH

length: 11
V: TRBV12-5
D: .
CDR3: ASGLVGGDTQY

length: 14
V: TRBV5-1
D: TRBD2
CDR3: ASSLAPAGGLREQY

length: 13
V: TRBV27
D: .
CDR3: ASSFIGGLAEKLF

length: 15
V: TRBV5-1
D: .
CDR3: ASSLGSSRPSTDTQY

length: 13
V: TRBV18
D: .
CDR3: ASSPAGGSNQPQH

length: 13
V: TRBV6-2/TRBV6-3
D: TRBD2
CDR3: ASSPSGRKVGELF

length: 13
V: TRBV5-1
D: .
CDR3: ASSLSDAGRNGYT

length: 14
V: TRBV15
D: .
CDR3: ATSRVAGKSYNEQF

length: 14
V: TRBV10-1
D: TRBD1
CDR3: ASGKQGLYWGETQY

length: 15
V: TRBV24-1
D: TRBD1
CDR3: ATSDRNRQGGTGELF